These 22 T cell receptor beta chains came from one sample sequenced in a study of blood T cell repertoires in COVID-19. Using immunoSEQ multiplex PCR, the repertoire was profiled, and TCRdb retains in-frame clones only, with some absent. The sample consists of over 60,000 clones, roughly nine tenths of them appearing once. Specimen: peripheral blood. Receptors originate from an elderly man with acute or convalescent COVID-19.

This clone turned up a few times. The V and J genes are TRBV20-1 and TRBJ1-1, with D unclear. This CDR3 is 11 amino acids long. V lost 3 bases and J lost 8, with 10 bases in between. Germline V gene lookup returns CDR1 DFQATT and CDR2 SNEGSKA (reference sequence). Here the CDR3 reads CSARLSEEAFF. CDR3 DNA: TGCAGTGCTAGGTTGTCCGAGGAAGCTTTCTTT.

The J gene is TRBJ2-2, the V gene TRBV27; D unresolved. The germline V gene encodes CDR1 MNHEY and CDR2 SMNVEV (reference sequence). The V end was cut by 5 bases, the J end by 3 bases, with 10 bases between. The CDR3 length is 14 residues. The CDR3 protein is CASSHNRYTGELFF. As DNA, the CDR3 is TGTGCCAGCAGTCACAACAGATACACCGGGGAGCTGTTTTTT.

The chain couples TRBV2 to TRBJ2-7; D possibly corresponds to TRBD2 (5 bases). Trimming left V 6 bases short and J 2 bases short, with 14 bases between. CDR3 length: 14 amino acids. CDR1 is SNHLY and CDR2 is FYNNEI in the germline V gene. CDR3 in DNA: TGTGCCAGCAGGGAACCCGGGAAAACCTACGAGCAGTACTTC. Translation: CASREPGKTYEQYF.

This clone has only one observation. The rearrangement joins TRBV5-6 to TRBJ2-6; D possibly corresponds to TRBD2 (5 bases). Germline values: CDR1 SGHDT, CDR2 YYEEEE. The CDR3 sequence is 18 residues long. The V end lost 6 bases, the J end lost 1 base, and 20 bases lay between the germline ends. This CDR3 is CASTPFGEGSSGANVLTF. CDR3 DNA: TGTGCCAGCACCCCCTTCGGAGAGGGATCGTCTGGGGCCAACGTCCTGACTTTC.

Only a few counts were recorded for this clone. J is TRBJ2-2 and V is TRBV3-1 (or the pseudogene TRBV3-2); 11 nucleotides align to TRBD2. V was clipped by 2 bases and J by 3 bases; unmatched bases: 8. The CDR3 is 18 amino acids. Germline values: CDR1 LGHDT, CDR2 YNNKEL (reference sequence). CDR3 protein: CASSQPPSGRRDTGELFF. Written as DNA, the CDR3 is TGTGCCAGCAGCCAACCGCCTAGCGGGAGGCGGGACACCGGGGAGCTGTTTTTT.

The chain employs TRBV3-1 (or the pseudogene TRBV3-2) and TRBJ1-5, with a weak D call TRBD1 (6 bases). Germline V gives CDR1 LGHDT, CDR2 YNNKEL (reference sequence). This CDR3 is built from 13 residues. Trimming cost V 3 bases and J 7 bases, with 10 bases left between them. In DNA, the CDR3 is TGTGCCAGCAGCCACGGGGGGACACAGCCCCAGCATTTT. This encodes CASSHGGTQPQHF.

The chain couples TRBV27 to TRBJ2-1; 9 bases align to TRBD2. This CDR3 comprises 16 residues. V lost 8 bases, J lost 6 bases, and 14 bases stayed unmatched. From germline, CDR1 is MNHEY and CDR2 SMNVEV (reference sequence). The CDR3 DNA reads TGTGCCAGCTCCCCCGTGGCTAGCGGGGTGGGCAATGAGCAGTTCTTC. Its protein is CASSPVASGVGNEQFF.

Worth noting for this clone: Other DNA sequences in this specimen translate into the identical CDR3. The gene calls are TRBV29-1 and TRBJ2-5; D is perhaps TRBD1 (7 bases). In germline, CDR1 is SQVTM, CDR2 ANQGSEA. V was shortened by 4 bases and J by 4 bases, with 10 bases between the two germline ends. The CDR3 runs 12 residues. In DNA, the CDR3 is TGCAGCGTTGTCCAGGGGGGAGAGACCCAGTACTTC. This codes for CSVVQGGETQYF.

The J gene is TRBJ1-1, the V gene TRBV7-9; D remains unclear. Trimming stripped 5 bases from V and 0 bases from J, with 7 bases between. This CDR3 comprises 13 residues. Germline V gene data show CDR1 as SEHNR and CDR2 as FQNEAQ (reference sequence). The CDR3 coding sequence is TGTGCCAGCAGCCTGAGAATGAACACTGAAGCTTTCTTT. Translating gives CASSLRMNTEAFF.

The J gene is TRBJ2-2, the V gene TRBV5-1; TRBD1 aligns across 9 bases. This CDR3 is 16 amino acids long. Germline CDR1 reads SGHRS; CDR2 reads YFSETQ. Germline trimming cut 4 bases from V and 0 bases from J; bases unmatched to any gene: 4. The CDR3 nucleotides are TGCGCCAGCAGCACAGGACAGGGGACGAACACCGGGGAGCTGTTTTTT. Its protein product is CASSTGQGTNTGELFF.

V and J are TRBV10-1 and TRBJ2-3, with a possible D match to TRBD1 (6 bases). V lost 0 bases and J 5 bases, leaving 9 bases between the germline ends. Germline loops: CDR1 WNHNN, CDR2 SYGVQD (reference sequence). This CDR3 contains 14 residues. CDR3 loop: CASSESAGEDTQYF. CDR3 coding DNA: TGCGCCAGCAGTGAGTCGGCAGGGGAAGATACGCAGTATTTT.

Of note for this clone: Other nucleotide sequences in the sample specify the same CDR3. The chain recombines TRBV29-1 with TRBJ2-2; TRBD2 matches 7 bases. J was trimmed by 4 bases and V by 4 bases; bases with no gene match: 6. The CDR3 runs to 14 residues. The germline gives CDR1 SQVTM, CDR2 ANQGSEA. CDR3 DNA sequence: TGCAGCGTTGGACTAGCAGTGGGCACCGGGGAGCTGTTTTTT. Translating gives CSVGLAVGTGELFF.

The gene calls are TRBV7-9 and TRBJ1-2; the D gene is possibly TRBD1 (5 bases). The V gene's germline CDR1 is SEHNR and CDR2 FQNEAQ (reference sequence). Trimming stripped 5 bases from V and 6 bases from J, with 16 bases between. This CDR3 region has 14 residues. CDR3 sequence: CASSPGWATDGYTF. The CDR3, as DNA: TGTGCCAGCAGCCCAGGGTGGGCCACGGATGGCTACACCTTC. The complete variable domain, with remaining parts taken from reference TRBV7-9 and TRBJ1-2, reads DTGVSQNPRHKITKRGQNVTFRCDPISEHNRLYWYRQTLGQGPEFLTYFQNEAQLEKSRLLSDRFSAERPKGSFSTLEIQRTEQGDSAMYLCASSPGWATDGYTFGSGTRLTVV.

J is TRBJ1-4 and V is TRBV27; perhaps TRBD1 as D (5 bases). Germline lookup yields CDR1 MNHEY and CDR2 SMNVEV (reference sequence). Between the trimmed V and J ends, which lost 5 bases and 8 bases, there was a span of 15 bases. This CDR3 is built from 14 residues. The CDR3 nucleotides are TGTGCCAGCAGTCCCCGGGGGGTGGAGGAAAAACTGTTTTTT. It codes for CASSPRGVEEKLFF. Using reference TRBV27 and TRBJ1-4 for the parts outside the CDR3, the full variable domain is EAQVTQNPRYLITVTGKKLTVTCSQNMNHEYMSWYRQDPGLGLRQIYYSMNVEVTDKGDVPEGYKVSRKEKRNFPLILESPSPNQTSLYFCASSPRGVEEKLFFGSGTQLSVL.

This clone was recorded only once. The rearrangement links TRBV6-5 to TRBJ1-6, with TRBD1 identical over 7 bases. The CDR3 covers 13 residues. Per the germline V gene, CDR1 is MNHEY and CDR2 is SVGAGI. The V segment lost 3 bases and the J segment 11 bases; nucleotides outside the gene matches: 4. CDR3 DNA sequence: TGTGCCAGCAGTTATAGGGGGCAGGCACCCCTCCACTTT. It translates to CASSYRGQAPLHF.

The chain carries TRBV12-3 or TRBV12-4 and TRBJ2-4; a possible D gene is TRBD2 (5 bases). The CDR3 spans 12 residues. V was trimmed by 8 bases and J by 7 bases, leaving 12 bases between them. The CDR3, as DNA: TGTGCCAGCTCTGGAGGTCCCAACATTCAGTACTTC. Protein: CASSGGPNIQYF.

The rearrangement joins TRBV7-8 to TRBJ1-1; D may be TRBD1 (6 bases). The CDR3 runs to 16 residues. Germline CDR1 SGHVS, CDR2 FQNEAQ. The ends were cut back, 2 bases at V and 5 bases at J, with 18 bases in the middle. For the CDR3, the DNA is TGTGCCAGCAGCTTACGGGGGGCCGGGAGTAGAACTGAAGCTTTCTTT. As protein: CASSLRGAGSRTEAFF. Full variable domain (outside the CDR3, taken from reference TRBV7-8 and TRBJ1-1): GAGVSQSPRYKVAKRGQDVALRCDPISGHVSLFWYQQALGQGPEFLTYFQNEAQLDKSGLPSDRFFAERPEGSVSTLKIQRTQQEDSAVYLCASSLRGAGSRTEAFFGQGTRLTVV.

V gene TRBV30 combines with J gene TRBJ2-5; 7 bases are shared with TRBD2. CDR1 GTSNPN and CDR2 SVGIG come from the germline V gene (reference sequence). The CDR3 totals 16 residues. V dropped 0 bases and J dropped 1; count of bases not matched to a gene: 8. In nucleotides, the CDR3 is TGTGCCTGGAGTGTAATACCGGGAGGCCCCCAAGAGACCCAGTACTTC. Residues: CAWSVIPGGPQETQYF.

For this clone: Other DNA sequences in this sample translate to the same CDR3. The chain employs TRBV3-1 (or the pseudogene TRBV3-2) and TRBJ1-2; D is possibly TRBD1 (5 bases). The germline V gene has CDR1 LGHDT and CDR2 YNNKEL (reference sequence). The V end lost 0 bases, the J end lost 8 bases, and 13 bases lay between the germline ends. This CDR3 is 14 amino acids long. CDR3 protein: CASSQEGGRGGYTF. Written as DNA, the CDR3 is TGTGCCAGCAGCCAAGAGGGGGGACGGGGGGGCTACACCTTC.

The chain is built from TRBV11-2 and TRBJ1-2; 8 bases line up with TRBD1. CDR1 and CDR2 from the germline V gene are SGHAT and FQNNGV. This CDR3 comprises 13 residues. J was trimmed by 8 bases and V by 5 bases; bases with no gene match: 7. The CDR3 DNA is TGTGCCAGCAGCGCCCAGGGGGCTGTGGGCTACACCTTC. The encoded protein is CASSAQGAVGYTF.

This clone is a singleton in its sample. The CDR3 reads CASRRTSGGESEQFF. DNA of the CDR3: TGCGCCAGCAGGCGGACTAGCGGGGGGGAATCTGAGCAGTTCTTC. The gene calls are TRBV5-1 and TRBJ2-1; TRBD2 aligns across 15 bases. The germline CDR1 and CDR2 sequences are SGHRS and YFSETQ. The CDR3 contains 15 residues. V lost 5 bases and J lost 9; bases outside the gene matches: 6.

The rearrangement links TRBV7-3 to TRBJ2-1; 12 nucleotides line up with TRBD2. This CDR3 spans 15 amino acids. J gave up 6 bases and V 6 bases, and 6 bases lay outside the gene matches. From germline, CDR1 is SGHTA and CDR2 FQGTGA. The CDR3 region has the DNA TGTGCCAGCAGGACCGCTAGCGGGAGGGCCAATGAGCAGTTCTTC. It translates to CASRTASGRANEQFF.